Reported below is one T cell receptor (beta chain). Its antigen is not known. Trimming took 6 bases from V and 2 from J, leaving 7 bases between them. The germline V gene encodes CDR1 SNHLY and CDR2 FYNNEI. CDR3 length: 13 amino acids. The protocol was immunoSEQ multiplex PCR, while the TCRdb copy is restricted to in-frame clones and leaves out a portion. The repertoire holds 30,000 or so clones, with roughly 81% as singletons. The data were taken from a study of T cell repertoires in ileal Crohn's disease. About the study: At surgery, less than 45% of patients smoked, with median disease duration roughly 8.3 years. Thiopurines (approximately 10) or anti-TNF agents (18) were given postoperatively to about half. Regarding the study as a whole: Clonality above 26.8% at surgery always came with endoscopic recurrence. Active smokers at surgery had more clonal expansions than non-smokers.

The clonotype was recovered from an adult with Crohn's disease. The rearrangement joins TRBV2 to TRBJ1-4; tentatively, D is TRBD1 (5 bases). The source material was ileal tissue. The CDR3 sequence is CASRTATNEKLFF. CDR3 in DNA: TGTGCCAGCAGGACAGCGACTAATGAAAAACTGTTTTTT.